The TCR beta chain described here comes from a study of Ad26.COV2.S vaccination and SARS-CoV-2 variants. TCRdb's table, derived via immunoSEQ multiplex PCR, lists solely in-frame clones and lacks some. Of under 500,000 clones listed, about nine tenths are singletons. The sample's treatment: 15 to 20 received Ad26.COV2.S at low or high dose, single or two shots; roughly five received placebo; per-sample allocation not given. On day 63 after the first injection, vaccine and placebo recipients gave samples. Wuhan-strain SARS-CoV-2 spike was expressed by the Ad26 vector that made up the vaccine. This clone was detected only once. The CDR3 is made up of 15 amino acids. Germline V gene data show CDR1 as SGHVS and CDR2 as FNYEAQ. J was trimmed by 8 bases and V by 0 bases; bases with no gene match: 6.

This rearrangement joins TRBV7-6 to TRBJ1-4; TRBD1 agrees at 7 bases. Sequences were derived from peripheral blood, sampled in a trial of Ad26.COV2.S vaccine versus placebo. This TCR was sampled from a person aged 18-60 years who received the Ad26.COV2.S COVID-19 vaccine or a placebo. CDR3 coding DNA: TGTGCCAGCAGCTTAGCCGGACAGGTGGGGGAAAAACTGTTTTTT. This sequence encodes CASSLAGQVGEKLFF.